This section outlines one T cell receptor beta chain sequence together with its context. What it binds is unknown. TCRdb's table, derived via immunoSEQ multiplex PCR, lists solely in-frame clones and lacks some. The data contain about 26,000 clones, roughly three quarters of them singletons. This sample's time point: week 5, during vaccination. A 20-mer mutant IDH1 peptide at 300 ug was injected subcutaneously with topical imiquimod. Germline V CDR1 and CDR2: SGHKS, YYEKEE (reference sequence). This CDR3 comprises 14 residues. Trimming took off 4 bases at V and 4 bases at J, with 14 bases between the two ends. This entry comes from a study of a mutant IDH1 vaccine in newly diagnosed glioma. About the study: In some groups vaccination began 4-6 weeks post-radiotherapy; others received it with temozolomide. Treated patients showed a male proportion of approximately 62%, a female proportion of around 40%, and a mean age of approximately 40 years.

Findings and caveats of the study: Researchers report vaccine-induced immune responses in less than 95% of patients.

This sequence joins TRBV5-5 and TRBJ1-1; the D is unclear. The sequence was obtained from a man aged 35-49 years with glioma. Some clones in this sample may be carry-over from other donors' samples. The material sequenced was PBMCs, taken from a glioma patient whose treatment included an IDH1 peptide vaccine. The CDR3 spells CASSPPGVGTEAFF. The CDR3 region has the DNA TGTGCCAGCAGCCCCCCCGGGGTCGGCACTGAAGCTTTCTTT.